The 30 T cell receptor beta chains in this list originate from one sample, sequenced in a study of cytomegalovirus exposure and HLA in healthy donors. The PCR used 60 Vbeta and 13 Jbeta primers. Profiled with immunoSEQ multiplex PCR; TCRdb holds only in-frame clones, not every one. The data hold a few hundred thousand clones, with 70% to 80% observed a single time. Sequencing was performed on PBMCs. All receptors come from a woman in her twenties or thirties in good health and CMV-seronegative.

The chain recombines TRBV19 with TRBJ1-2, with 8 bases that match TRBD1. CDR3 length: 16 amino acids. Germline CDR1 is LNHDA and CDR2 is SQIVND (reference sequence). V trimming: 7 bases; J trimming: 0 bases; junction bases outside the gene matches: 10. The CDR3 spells CASTRDRFVANYGYTF. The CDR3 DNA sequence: TGTGCCAGTACCAGGGACAGGTTCGTAGCTAACTATGGCTACACCTTC.

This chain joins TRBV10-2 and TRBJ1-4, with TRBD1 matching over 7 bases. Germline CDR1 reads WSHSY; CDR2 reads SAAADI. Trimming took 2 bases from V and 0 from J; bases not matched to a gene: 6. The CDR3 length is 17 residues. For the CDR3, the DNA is TGCGCCAGCAGTGAGCATGGACAGGCCGCAACTAATGAAAAACTGTTTTTT. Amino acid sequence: CASSEHGQAATNEKLFF.

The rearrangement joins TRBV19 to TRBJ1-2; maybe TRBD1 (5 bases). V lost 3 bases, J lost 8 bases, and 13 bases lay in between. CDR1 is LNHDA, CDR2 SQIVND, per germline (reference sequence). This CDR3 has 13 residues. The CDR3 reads CASSIGRGEGYTF. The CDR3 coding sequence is TGTGCCAGTAGTATTGGAAGGGGTGAGGGCTACACCTTC.

The CDR3 is CASSLTGYEGGYTF. For the CDR3, the DNA is TGTGCCAGCAGCTTAACGGGGTACGAGGGTGGCTACACCTTC. The chain links TRBV7-9 to TRBJ1-2; D is unresolved. The V end lost 2 bases, the J end lost 7 bases, and 14 bases lay between the germline ends. This CDR3 comprises 14 residues. The germline V gene encodes CDR1 SEHNR and CDR2 FQNEAQ (reference sequence).

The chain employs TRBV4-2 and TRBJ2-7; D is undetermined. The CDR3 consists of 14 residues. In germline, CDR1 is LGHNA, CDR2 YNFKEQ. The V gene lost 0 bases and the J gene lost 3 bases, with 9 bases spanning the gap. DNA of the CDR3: TGTGCCAGCAGCCAAGATCTACTACTCTACGAGCAGTACTTC. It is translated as CASSQDLLLYEQYF.

CDR3 sequence (DNA): TGTGCCAGCAGCTTGGGCTCAGGGGGCAGAGAGACCCAGTACTTC. This codes for CASSLGSGGRETQYF. The V call is TRBV11-2, the J call TRBJ2-5; 8 positions match TRBD1. Trimming took 3 bases from V and 4 from J; bases not matched to a gene: 7. CDR3 length equals 15 residues. Looked up from germline, CDR1 is SGHAT and CDR2 is FQNNGV.

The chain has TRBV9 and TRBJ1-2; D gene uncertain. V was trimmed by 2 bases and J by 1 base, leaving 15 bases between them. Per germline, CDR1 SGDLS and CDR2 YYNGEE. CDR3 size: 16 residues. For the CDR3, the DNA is TGTGCCAGCAGCGTGGATCCGGGATACCTTAACTATGGCTACACCTTC. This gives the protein CASSVDPGYLNYGYTF.

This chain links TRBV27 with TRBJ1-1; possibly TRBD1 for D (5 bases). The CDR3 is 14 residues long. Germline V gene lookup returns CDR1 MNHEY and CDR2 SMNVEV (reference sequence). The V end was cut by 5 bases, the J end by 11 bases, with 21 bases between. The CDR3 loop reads CASSQAYGGYLAFF. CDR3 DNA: TGTGCCAGCAGTCAGGCCTACGGGGGGTATTTGGCTTTCTTT.

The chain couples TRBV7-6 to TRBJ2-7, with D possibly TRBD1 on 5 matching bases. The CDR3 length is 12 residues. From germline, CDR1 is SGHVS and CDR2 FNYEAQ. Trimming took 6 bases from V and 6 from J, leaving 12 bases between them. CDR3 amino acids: CASSRWGSEQYF. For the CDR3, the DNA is TGTGCCAGCAGTCGGTGGGGCTCCGAGCAGTACTTC.

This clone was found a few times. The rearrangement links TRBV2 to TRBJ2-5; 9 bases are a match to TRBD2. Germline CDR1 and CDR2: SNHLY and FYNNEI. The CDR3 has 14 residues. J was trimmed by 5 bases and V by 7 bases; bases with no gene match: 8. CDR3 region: CASKGGLAVETQYF. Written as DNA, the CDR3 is TGTGCCAGCAAGGGGGGACTAGCCGTCGAGACCCAGTACTTC.

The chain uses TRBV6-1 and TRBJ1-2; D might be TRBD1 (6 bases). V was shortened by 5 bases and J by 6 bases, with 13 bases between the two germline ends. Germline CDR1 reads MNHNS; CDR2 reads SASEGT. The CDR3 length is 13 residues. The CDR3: CASSYSQGNGYTF. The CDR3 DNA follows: TGTGCCAGCAGTTATTCCCAGGGGAATGGCTACACCTTC.

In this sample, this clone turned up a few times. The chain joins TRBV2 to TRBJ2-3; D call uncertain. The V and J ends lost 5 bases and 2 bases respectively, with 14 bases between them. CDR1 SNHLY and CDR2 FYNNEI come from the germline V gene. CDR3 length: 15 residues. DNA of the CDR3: TGTGCCAGCAGTCCCGGTGGTACCTACACAGATACGCAGTATTTT. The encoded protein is CASSPGGTYTDTQYF.

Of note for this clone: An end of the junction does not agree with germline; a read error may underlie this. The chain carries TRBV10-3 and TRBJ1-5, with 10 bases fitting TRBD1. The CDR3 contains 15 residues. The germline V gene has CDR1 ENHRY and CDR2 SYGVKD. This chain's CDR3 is CASSEWTGGVQPQHF. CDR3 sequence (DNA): TGTGCCAGCAGTGAATGGACAGGGGGTGTTCAGCCCCAGCATTTT.

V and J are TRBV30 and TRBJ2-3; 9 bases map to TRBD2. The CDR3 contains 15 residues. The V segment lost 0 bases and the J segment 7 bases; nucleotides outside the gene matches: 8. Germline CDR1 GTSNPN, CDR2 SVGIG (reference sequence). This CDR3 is CAWSVGSGGSNTQYF. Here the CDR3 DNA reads TGTGCCTGGAGTGTGGGCAGCGGGGGGTCAAATACGCAGTATTTT.

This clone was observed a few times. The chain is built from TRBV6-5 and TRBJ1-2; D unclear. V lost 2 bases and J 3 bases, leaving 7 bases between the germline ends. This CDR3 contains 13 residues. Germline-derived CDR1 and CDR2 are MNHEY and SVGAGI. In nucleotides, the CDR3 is TGTGCCAGCAGTTACGCAGGTTACTATGGCTACACCTTC. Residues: CASSYAGYYGYTF.

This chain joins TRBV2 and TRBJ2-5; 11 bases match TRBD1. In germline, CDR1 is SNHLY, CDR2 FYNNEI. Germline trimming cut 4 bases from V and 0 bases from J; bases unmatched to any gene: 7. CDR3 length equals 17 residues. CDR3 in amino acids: CASSVGTGGGYQETQYF. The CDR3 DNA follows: TGTGCCAGCAGTGTGGGGACAGGGGGGGGATACCAAGAGACCCAGTACTTC.

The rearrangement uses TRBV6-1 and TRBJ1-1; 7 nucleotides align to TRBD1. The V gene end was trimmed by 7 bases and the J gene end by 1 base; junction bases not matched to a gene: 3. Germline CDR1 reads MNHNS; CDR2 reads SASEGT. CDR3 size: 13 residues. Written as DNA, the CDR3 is TGTGCCAGCACCCGGGACAGGAACACTGAAGCTTTCTTT. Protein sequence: CASTRDRNTEAFF.

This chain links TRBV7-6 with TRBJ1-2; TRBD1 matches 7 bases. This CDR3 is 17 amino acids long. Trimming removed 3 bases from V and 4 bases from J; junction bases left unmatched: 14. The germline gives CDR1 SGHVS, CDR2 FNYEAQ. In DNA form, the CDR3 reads TGTGCCAGCAGCTTTGATCAAGACAGGGCGAAGGCCTATGGCTACACCTTC. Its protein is CASSFDQDRAKAYGYTF.

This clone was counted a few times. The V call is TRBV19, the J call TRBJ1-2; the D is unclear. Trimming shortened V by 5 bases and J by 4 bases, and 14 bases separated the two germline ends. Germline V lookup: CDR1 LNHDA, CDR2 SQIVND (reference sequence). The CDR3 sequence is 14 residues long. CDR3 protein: CASSENGILYGYTF. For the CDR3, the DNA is TGTGCCAGTAGTGAAAACGGGATTCTCTATGGCTACACCTTC.

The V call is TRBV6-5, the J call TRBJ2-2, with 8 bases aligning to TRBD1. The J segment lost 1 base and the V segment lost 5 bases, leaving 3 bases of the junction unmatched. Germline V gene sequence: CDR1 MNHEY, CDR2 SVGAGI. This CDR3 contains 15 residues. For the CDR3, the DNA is TGTGCCAGCAGTGGGGGACAGGAGAACACCGGGGAGCTGTTTTTT. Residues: CASSGGQENTGELFF.

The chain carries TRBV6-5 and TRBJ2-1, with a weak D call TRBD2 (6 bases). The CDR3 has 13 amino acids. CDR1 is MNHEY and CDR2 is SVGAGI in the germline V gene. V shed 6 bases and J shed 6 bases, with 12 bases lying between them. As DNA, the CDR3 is TGTGCCAGCAGCAACGGACTACTCAATGAGCAGTTCTTC. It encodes CASSNGLLNEQFF.

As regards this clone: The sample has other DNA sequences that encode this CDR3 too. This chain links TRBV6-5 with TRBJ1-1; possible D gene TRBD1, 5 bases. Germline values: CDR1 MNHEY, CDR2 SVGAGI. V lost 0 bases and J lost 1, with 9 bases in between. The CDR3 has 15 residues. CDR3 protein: CASSYSAGGNTEAFF. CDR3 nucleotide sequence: TGTGCCAGCAGTTACTCGGCGGGGGGGAACACTGAAGCTTTCTTT.

Here the CDR3 DNA reads TGTGCCAGCAGCAATACGGACAGTGCCTACGAGCAGTACTTC. Encoded protein: CASSNTDSAYEQYF. The rearrangement uses TRBV7-8 and TRBJ2-7; D is perhaps TRBD1 (6 bases). The CDR3 covers 14 residues. Per the germline V gene, CDR1 is SGHVS and CDR2 is FQNEAQ. Trimming left V 5 bases short and J 2 bases short, with 13 bases between.

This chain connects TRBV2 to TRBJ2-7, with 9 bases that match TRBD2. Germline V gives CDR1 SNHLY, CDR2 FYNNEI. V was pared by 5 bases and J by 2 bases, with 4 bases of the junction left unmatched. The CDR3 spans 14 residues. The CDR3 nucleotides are TGTGCCAGCAGTTGGACTAGCGCAACCTACGAGCAGTACTTC. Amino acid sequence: CASSWTSATYEQYF.

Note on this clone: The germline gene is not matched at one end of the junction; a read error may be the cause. Here the CDR3 reads CSSSLDGIREAFF. CDR3 DNA sequence: TGTTCCAGCAGCTTAGACGGGATTAGGGAAGCTTTCTTT. The genes are TRBV7-9 and TRBJ1-1; no clear D. Germline V lookup: CDR1 SEHNR, CDR2 FQNEAQ (reference sequence). CDR3 length: 13 amino acids.

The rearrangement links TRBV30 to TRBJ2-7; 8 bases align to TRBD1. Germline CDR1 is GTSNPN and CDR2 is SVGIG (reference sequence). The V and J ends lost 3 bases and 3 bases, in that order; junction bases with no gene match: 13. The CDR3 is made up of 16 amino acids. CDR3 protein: CAWSFKQGELSYEQYF. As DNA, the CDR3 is TGTGCCTGGAGCTTTAAACAGGGGGAACTGAGCTACGAGCAGTACTTC.

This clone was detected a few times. The CDR3 DNA is TGTGCCACCAGCAGCAGACAGGACCCCGGGGAGCTGTTTTTT. Its translation is CATSSRQDPGELFF. The chain combines TRBV15 with TRBJ2-2; D is possibly TRBD1 (6 bases). The ends were cut back, 3 bases at V and 6 bases at J, with 11 bases in the middle. The CDR3 spans 14 residues. Germline V gene lookup returns CDR1 LNHNV and CDR2 YYDKDF (reference sequence).

The CDR3, as DNA: TGCAGCGTTCGTGGGGGGGCCTTAAATGAGCAGTTCTTC. It translates to CSVRGGALNEQFF. V gene TRBV29-1 combines with J gene TRBJ2-1; TRBD2 might be the D (7 bases). The V end lost 5 bases, the J end lost 7 bases, and 15 bases lay between the germline ends. CDR1 and CDR2 (germline): SQVTM, ANQGSEA. The length of the CDR3 is 13 residues.

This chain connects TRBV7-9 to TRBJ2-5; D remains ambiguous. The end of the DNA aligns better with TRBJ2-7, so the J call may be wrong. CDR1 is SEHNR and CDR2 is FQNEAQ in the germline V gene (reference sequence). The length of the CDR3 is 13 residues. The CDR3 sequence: CASSSQINYEQYF. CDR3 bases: TGTGCCAGCAGCTCCCAAATTAACTACGAGCAGTACTTC.

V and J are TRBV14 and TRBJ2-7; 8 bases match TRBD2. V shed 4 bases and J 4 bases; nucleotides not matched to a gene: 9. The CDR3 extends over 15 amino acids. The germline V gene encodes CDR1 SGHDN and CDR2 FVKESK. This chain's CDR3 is CASSRREGGLYEQYF. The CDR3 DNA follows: TGTGCCAGCAGCCGACGGGAGGGGGGGTTATACGAGCAGTACTTC.